This T cell receptor beta chain was found in a study of shared clonotypes between healthy human individuals. The study, taken as a whole, reports: Compared with memory subsets, naive subsets generally had larger estimated richness.

Over several immunoSEQ plates, each subset's genomic DNA was distributed in even portions. Using immunoSEQ multiplex PCR, the repertoire was profiled, and TCRdb retains in-frame clones only, with some absent. Here the sample spans about 1.1 million clones, 60% to 85% being singletons. Note on this clone: Its antigen is as yet unknown.

The V gene end was trimmed by 4 bases and the J gene end by 4 bases; junction bases not matched to a gene: 1. Germline-derived CDR1 and CDR2 are SGHRS and YFSETQ. This CDR3 spans 13 amino acids. V gene TRBV5-1 combines with J gene TRBJ2-5, with TRBD1 matching over 10 bases. Material: memory CD4+ T cells from PBMCs. Subset given: CD45RA-negative fraction. The receptor was isolated from a man younger than 30 in good health. Some clones in this sample may be carry-over from other donors' samples. CDR3 amino acids: CASSRTGGETQYF. The CDR3 nucleotides read TGCGCCAGCAGCCGGACAGGGGGAGAGACCCAGTACTTC.